Listed below are T cell receptor beta chains from one sample, sequenced in a study of shared clonotypes between healthy human individuals. Clones were read by immunoSEQ multiplex PCR, and TCRdb kept only the in-frame ones, dropping some. The sample holds hundreds of thousands of clones, about 74% seen once. The sequencing input was memory CD4+ T cells sorted from blood. The source of these receptors is a woman aged 25 to 39 in good health. The CDR3 runs from the conserved cysteine through the conserved F or W. The D gene is left open where the match is weak. Size is stated for part of the rows, as once, few or many counts, or as a class when the clone is expanded.

v_gene: TRBV30
d_gene: TRBD2
j_gene: TRBJ2-2
abundance: -
CDR3aa: CAWREAGSTGELFF
CDR3nt: TGTGCCTGGAGAGAAGCGGGAAGCACCGGGGAGCTGTTTTTT

v_gene: TRBV5-4
d_gene: TRBD2
j_gene: TRBJ2-7
abundance: -
CDR3aa: CASSPGGGRSYEQYF
CDR3nt: TGTGCCAGCAGCCCGGGAGGCGGACGCTCCTACGAGCAGTACTTC

v_gene: TRBV10-1
d_gene: -
j_gene: TRBJ2-2
abundance: -
CDR3aa: CASSATVTGELFF
CDR3nt: TGCGCCAGCAGTGCAACAGTGACCGGGGAGCTGTTTTTT

v_gene: TRBV5-1
d_gene: -
j_gene: TRBJ2-2
abundance: once
CDR3aa: CASSLRSQGYTGELFF
CDR3nt: TGCGCCAGCAGCTTGAGGAGTCAGGGATACACCGGGGAGCTGTTTTTT

v_gene: TRBV5-1
d_gene: -
j_gene: TRBJ2-4
abundance: once
CDR3aa: CASSRGKNIQYF
CDR3nt: TGCGCCAGCAGCAGGGGGAAAAACATTCAGTACTTC

v_gene: TRBV6-5
d_gene: TRBD1
j_gene: TRBJ2-7
abundance: -
CDR3aa: CASSYISGQAIYEQYF
CDR3nt: TGTGCCAGCAGTTACATCTCTGGACAGGCAATCTACGAGCAGTACTTC

v_gene: TRBV2
d_gene: -
j_gene: TRBJ2-5
abundance: many
CDR3aa: CASGRLVGKETQYF
CDR3nt: TGTGCCAGCGGAAGACTAGTGGGGAAAGAGACCCAGTACTTC

v_gene: TRBV19
d_gene: TRBD1
j_gene: TRBJ2-5
abundance: once
CDR3aa: CASRRRGRIKETQYF
CDR3nt: TGTGCCAGTAGACGAAGGGGGCGGATAAAAGAGACCCAGTACTTC

v_gene: TRBV6-6
d_gene: -
j_gene: TRBJ1-5
abundance: -
CDR3aa: CASSLGTSAPGPQHF
CDR3nt: TGTGCCAGCAGTTTAGGGACATCTGCGCCGGGGCCCCAGCATTTT

v_gene: TRBV27
d_gene: -
j_gene: TRBJ2-7
abundance: -
CDR3aa: CASSELSNANYEQYF
CDR3nt: TGTGCCAGCAGTGAGCTTAGTAACGCGAATTACGAGCAGTACTTC

v_gene: TRBV5-6
d_gene: -
j_gene: TRBJ1-2
abundance: -
CDR3aa: CASRVRSRAAGYTF
CDR3nt: TGTGCCAGCAGGGTGAGGTCAAGGGCTGCTGGCTACACCTTC

v_gene: TRBV14
d_gene: TRBD2
j_gene: TRBJ2-1
abundance: few
CDR3aa: CASSPISGRANNEQFF
CDR3nt: TGTGCCAGCAGCCCAATTAGCGGGAGGGCCAACAATGAGCAGTTCTTC

v_gene: TRBV6-5
d_gene: -
j_gene: TRBJ1-5
abundance: -
CDR3aa: CASGARNQPQHF
CDR3nt: TGTGCCAGCGGGGCCCGCAATCAGCCCCAGCATTTT

v_gene: TRBV15
d_gene: TRBD1
j_gene: TRBJ1-1
abundance: -
CDR3aa: CATSRETGFPSGAFF
CDR3nt: TGTGCCACCAGCAGGGAGACAGGGTTCCCTTCTGGGGCTTTCTTT

v_gene: TRBV5-1
d_gene: -
j_gene: TRBJ2-1
abundance: -
CDR3aa: CASSLGSASYNEQFF
CDR3nt: TGCGCCAGCAGCTTGGGCTCCGCCAGCTACAATGAGCAGTTCTTC

v_gene: TRBV11-1
d_gene: TRBD1
j_gene: TRBJ2-3
abundance: -
CDR3aa: CASSFRQGPTDTQYF
CDR3nt: TGTGCCAGCAGCTTCCGACAGGGCCCCACAGATACGCAGTATTTT

v_gene: TRBV7-9
d_gene: TRBD1
j_gene: TRBJ2-7
abundance: -
CDR3aa: CASSPGGGQREQYF
CDR3nt: TGTGCCAGCAGCCCAGGGGGCGGGCAGCGCGAGCAGTACTTC

v_gene: TRBV7-2
d_gene: TRBD1
j_gene: TRBJ2-1
abundance: -
CDR3aa: CASSPRQGMWNEQFF
CDR3nt: TGTGCCAGCAGCCCGCGACAGGGGATGTGGAATGAGCAGTTCTTC

v_gene: TRBV11-2
d_gene: -
j_gene: TRBJ2-7
abundance: -
CDR3aa: CASSGGSGSSYEQYF
CDR3nt: TGTGCCAGCAGCGGGGGGTCCGGCAGCTCCTACGAGCAGTACTTC

v_gene: TRBV15
d_gene: -
j_gene: TRBJ2-2
abundance: -
CDR3aa: CATSRARQLTGELFF
CDR3nt: TGTGCCACCAGCAGAGCCAGACAACTCACCGGGGAGCTGTTTTTT

v_gene: TRBV27
d_gene: TRBD2
j_gene: TRBJ2-1
abundance: -
CDR3aa: CASSPAGGHLVNEQFF
CDR3nt: TGTGCCAGCAGTCCAGCGGGAGGTCACCTAGTGAATGAGCAGTTCTTC

v_gene: TRBV6-5
d_gene: -
j_gene: TRBJ1-6
abundance: -
CDR3aa: CASSYSVTSPLHF
CDR3nt: TGTGCCAGCAGTTACAGCGTAACTTCACCCCTCCACTTT

v_gene: TRBV30
d_gene: -
j_gene: TRBJ1-1
abundance: -
CDR3aa: CAWSFGGSNTEAFF
CDR3nt: TGTGCCTGGAGTTTCGGGGGCAGTAACACTGAAGCTTTCTTT

v_gene: TRBV5-6
d_gene: TRBD2
j_gene: TRBJ2-2
abundance: few
CDR3aa: CASSLRGVVTGELFF
CDR3nt: TGTGCCAGCAGCTTGCGGGGGGTGGTCACCGGGGAGCTGTTTTTT

v_gene: TRBV5-4
d_gene: TRBD1
j_gene: TRBJ1-4
abundance: few
CDR3aa: CASSLDRGTTNEKLFF
CDR3nt: TGTGCCAGCAGCTTGGACAGGGGGACAACTAATGAAAAACTGTTTTTT

v_gene: TRBV7-2
d_gene: TRBD2
j_gene: TRBJ2-5
abundance: -
CDR3aa: CASSLMGLVLGETQYF
CDR3nt: TGTGCCAGCAGCTTGATGGGACTAGTGCTGGGGGAGACCCAGTACTTC

v_gene: TRBV28
d_gene: -
j_gene: TRBJ2-7
abundance: many
CDR3aa: CASSWHKSSYEQYF
CDR3nt: TGTGCCAGCAGTTGGCACAAAAGCTCCTACGAGCAGTACTTC

v_gene: TRBV28
d_gene: -
j_gene: TRBJ1-4
abundance: -
CDR3aa: CASSHYATNEKLFF
CDR3nt: TGTGCCAGCAGCCATTATGCAACTAATGAAAAACTGTTTTTT

v_gene: TRBV15
d_gene: TRBD1
j_gene: TRBJ2-7
abundance: -
CDR3aa: CATSRGQGGYEQYF
CDR3nt: TGTGCCACCAGCAGAGGACAGGGTGGTTACGAGCAGTACTTC

v_gene: TRBV7-9
d_gene: -
j_gene: TRBJ1-2
abundance: -
CDR3aa: CASSQTGGLNYGYTF
CDR3nt: TGTGCCAGCAGCCAGACAGGCGGACTTAACTATGGCTACACCTTC

v_gene: TRBV6-1
d_gene: TRBD1
j_gene: TRBJ1-4
abundance: -
CDR3aa: CASSEYRGNEKLFF
CDR3nt: TGTGCCAGCAGTGAATACAGGGGTAATGAAAAACTGTTTTTT

v_gene: TRBV7-7
d_gene: -
j_gene: TRBJ2-1
abundance: -
CDR3aa: CASSPTRTHEQFF
CDR3nt: TGTGCCAGCAGCCCCACCCGGACCCATGAGCAGTTCTTC

v_gene: TRBV5-1
d_gene: TRBD1
j_gene: TRBJ1-1
abundance: -
CDR3aa: CASSLAGGGTEAFF
CDR3nt: TGCGCCAGCAGCTTGGCAGGGGGCGGCACTGAAGCTTTCTTT

v_gene: TRBV2
d_gene: -
j_gene: TRBJ1-5
abundance: -
CDR3aa: CASRPTDYSNQPQHF
CDR3nt: TGTGCCAGCAGGCCGACAGATTATAGCAATCAGCCCCAGCATTTT

v_gene: TRBV5-1
d_gene: TRBD1
j_gene: TRBJ2-7
abundance: few
CDR3aa: CASSGQGTGSSEQYF
CDR3nt: TGCGCCAGCAGCGGACAGGGGACAGGGTCAAGCGAGCAGTACTTC

v_gene: TRBV5-4
d_gene: TRBD2
j_gene: TRBJ2-7
abundance: -
CDR3aa: CASSLGASGISYEQYF
CDR3nt: TGTGCCAGCAGCTTGGGAGCTAGCGGGATTTCCTACGAGCAGTACTTC

v_gene: TRBV15
d_gene: -
j_gene: TRBJ1-2
abundance: -
CDR3aa: CATSRDRVYGYTF
CDR3nt: TGTGCCACCAGCAGAGATCGGGTCTATGGCTACACCTTC

v_gene: TRBV5-1
d_gene: -
j_gene: TRBJ2-5
abundance: -
CDR3aa: CASSSSAAGIETQYF
CDR3nt: TGCGCCAGCAGCTCCTCGGCAGCAGGGATAGAGACCCAGTACTTC

v_gene: TRBV28
d_gene: -
j_gene: TRBJ2-5
abundance: -
CDR3aa: CASSLPAGQETQYF
CDR3nt: TGTGCCAGCAGTTTACCGGCGGGACAAGAGACCCAGTACTTC

v_gene: TRBV27
d_gene: -
j_gene: TRBJ1-5
abundance: -
CDR3aa: CASSLTAHQPQHF
CDR3nt: TGTGCCAGCAGTTTAACGGCTCATCAGCCCCAGCATTTT

v_gene: TRBV11-2
d_gene: -
j_gene: TRBJ2-3
abundance: -
CDR3aa: CASSFGGSDTQYF
CDR3nt: TGTGCCAGCAGCTTCGGAGGGTCAGATACGCAGTATTTT

v_gene: TRBV7-3
d_gene: TRBD1
j_gene: TRBJ2-2
abundance: -
CDR3aa: CASSRGQASGELFF
CDR3nt: TGTGCCAGCAGCCGCGGACAGGCGTCCGGGGAGCTGTTTTTT

v_gene: TRBV18
d_gene: -
j_gene: TRBJ2-1
abundance: -
CDR3aa: CASSPENLNEQFF
CDR3nt: TGTGCCAGCTCACCAGAGAACTTAAATGAGCAGTTCTTC

v_gene: TRBV9
d_gene: TRBD2
j_gene: TRBJ2-1
abundance: -
CDR3aa: CASSADLGLAGDNEQFF
CDR3nt: TGTGCCAGCAGCGCGGACTTGGGACTAGCGGGGGACAATGAGCAGTTCTTC